This T cell receptor (beta chain) is from a study of blood T cell repertoires in COVID-19. Overall study context: Sites in the United States, Italy and Spain provided acute and convalescent COVID-19 samples. PBMCs, B-cell-depleted T cells, or T cells provided the cDNA or gDNA that made up the material.

Profiling relied on immunoSEQ multiplex PCR, and the TCRdb table lists in-frame clones only, not all of them. The repertoire consists of around 97,000 clones, with just under 90% occurring once and the leading ten covering just over 15%. Germline V gene sequence: CDR1 SGHDN, CDR2 FVKESK. V shed 5 bases, J shed 2 bases, and the junction held 11 bases outside the gene matches. The CDR3 is 17 amino acids. Material for sequencing was peripheral blood. The chain links TRBV14 to TRBJ2-3; 9 nucleotides align to TRBD2. The sequence was collected from a human donor in a cohort sampled during active COVID-19. CDR3 sequence: CASSFRVLAGLTDTQYF. Written as DNA, the CDR3 is TGTGCCAGCAGCTTCCGAGTGCTAGCGGGACTCACAGATACGCAGTATTTT.